This TCR beta chain was obtained from a study of patients and donors after allogeneic stem cell transplantation (dated by TCRdb to about 2020). The sample holds a few counts of this clonotype. Its antigen remains undetermined. No base qualities exist here, and no much larger clone lies one base off it. Preparation of the library involved RT-PCR. Sequencing was carried out with a NextSeq 550. TCRdb passed the public sequencing reads through fastp at Q25 and MiXCR, retaining productive beta sequences. Identical CDR3 protein sequences are pooled into one entry, listed with their most common genes and DNA. The sample table holds 150,000 to 200,000 distinct CDR3 sequences, of which around 41% were seen once. The ten largest clones represent 25% to 35% of the sample. CDR1 and CDR2, per the germline V gene, are SNHLY and FYNNEI. V ends up 5 bases short and J 2 bases short, with an unmatched junction base count of 6. The cysteine opens and the phenylalanine closes a CDR3 of 16 amino acids. CDR3 DNA is the only sequence kept; it has 48 bases, read in frame from the first base.

Here the chain combines TRBV2 and TRBJ2-3; 11 central nucleotides agree with TRBD2. Sequencing was carried out using blood, either unsorted or a sorted T cell fraction (not recorded which). The receptor was derived from a human donor who was either an allogeneic HSCT recipient or a stem cell or donor lymphocyte infusion donor (not recorded which). It is not recorded whose cells these are; they may come from a transplant donor. The CDR3 reads CASSFSSGRFTDTQYF. The DNA reads as follows: TGTGCCAGCAGTTTTTCTAGCGGGAGGTTCACAGATACGCAGTATTTT.